The 23 T cell receptor beta chains below come from one sample, sequenced in a study of CD8+CD57+ T cells in acquired aplastic anemia. Whoever was chosen for sequencing had shown CD8+CD57+ cell expansion by flow cytometry. The study profiled TCR beta VDJ and CDR3 using genomic DNA as template. TCRdb used MiXCR to reprocess the reads, holding one entry per CDR3 protein. The data contain around 180,000 distinct CDR3 sequences, approximately 48% of them singletons. The sample consisted of sorted CD4+, CD8+, or CD8+CD57+ T cells (not recorded which) from PBMCs. The receptors shown here come from a human donor with aplastic anemia.

Many counts were recorded for this clonotype. V gene TRBV20-1 combines with J gene TRBJ2-3; tentatively, D is TRBD2 (6 bases). Trimming took 0 bases from V and 1 from J, leaving 11 bases between them. The CDR3 length is 15 residues. CDR1 is DFQATT, CDR2 SNEGSKA, per germline (reference sequence). The CDR3 DNA is TGCAGTGCTAGAGATTCCGAGCGGGGCACAGATACGCAGTATTTT. Encoded protein: CSARDSERGTDTQYF.

This clonotype occurred many times. The CDR3 DNA is TGTGCCAGCAGCTTATCAGGCAGGGTGGCCACAGATACGCAGTATTTT. This translates into CASSLSGRVATDTQYF. This rearrangement joins TRBV7-6 to TRBJ2-3; perhaps TRBD1 as D (5 bases). V was shortened by 2 bases and J by 2 bases, with 14 bases between the two germline ends. The CDR3 runs 16 residues. Germline V lookup: CDR1 SGHVS, CDR2 FNYEAQ. The whole variable domain, remainder taken from reference TRBV7-6 and TRBJ2-3, is GAGVSQSPRYKVTKRGQDVALRCDPISGHVSLYWYRQALGQGPEFLTYFNYEAQQDKSGLPNDRFSAERPEGSISTLTIQRTEQRDSAMYRCASSLSGRVATDTQYFGPGTRLTVL.

V is TRBV20-1 and J is TRBJ2-7; D call uncertain. CDR3 size: 15 residues. CDR1 and CDR2 from the germline V gene are DFQATT and SNEGSKA (reference sequence). V lost 0 bases and J lost 2, with 14 bases in between. CDR3 in amino acids: CSARDQEGNTYEQYF. As DNA, the CDR3 is TGCAGTGCTAGAGATCAGGAAGGGAACACCTACGAGCAGTACTTC.

Many counts were recorded for this clonotype. This sequence joins TRBV7-3 and TRBJ2-3, with 8 bases that match TRBD2. CDR3 length equals 16 residues. Germline assignment: CDR1 SGHTA and CDR2 FQGTGA. After removal of 2 bases from V and 5 bases from J, the junction contained 9 bases not matched to a gene. CDR3 in amino acids: CASSLEGRGAGDTQYF. CDR3 bases: TGTGCCAGCAGCTTAGAGGGGCGGGGGGCTGGAGATACGCAGTATTTT.

In DNA form, the CDR3 reads TGTGCCAGCAGCGAGTCCGCTGGGAGCTCCTACGAGCAGTACTTC. Residues: CASSESAGSSYEQYF. This chain joins TRBV5-4 and TRBJ2-7; TRBD2 is a possible D gene (5 bases). The CDR3 covers 15 residues. Germline V gene sequence: CDR1 SGHNT, CDR2 YYREEE (reference sequence). Trimming stripped 4 bases from V and 0 bases from J, with 14 bases between.

This sequence joins TRBV7-3 and TRBJ1-1, with D tentatively TRBD1 (6 bases). The CDR3 contains 17 residues. The germline CDR1 and CDR2 sequences are SGHTA and FQGTGA. V lost 3 bases to trimming and J lost 1 base, with 18 bases between them. CDR3 nucleotides: TGTGCCAGCAGCTTCGGAAGCCCACAGGGCCAGAACACTGAAGCTTTCTTT. This sequence encodes CASSFGSPQGQNTEAFF.

This chain joins TRBV7-9 and TRBJ1-6; TRBD1 agrees at 8 bases. The CDR3 sequence is 15 residues long. With 7 bases clipped from V and 10 bases from J, the junction kept 12 bases outside the gene matches. Germline loops: CDR1 SEHNR, CDR2 FQNEAQ (reference sequence). CDR3 DNA sequence: TGTGCCAGCACCCTAGGACAGGGTGATAGATCACCCCTCCACTTT. Translating it yields CASTLGQGDRSPLHF. The full variable domain, completed using reference TRBV7-9 and TRBJ1-6, is DTGVSQNPRHKITKRGQNVTFRCDPISEHNRLYWYRQTLGQGPEFLTYFQNEAQLEKSRLLSDRFSAERPKGSFSTLEIQRTEQGDSAMYLCASTLGQGDRSPLHFGNGTRLTVT.

This chain links TRBV3-1 with TRBJ2-2; TRBD2 agrees at 12 bases. Germline trimming cut 4 bases from V and 4 bases from J; bases unmatched to any gene: 4. Looked up from germline, CDR1 is LGHDT and CDR2 is YNNKEL (reference sequence). The CDR3 consists of 16 residues. CDR3 in amino acids: CASSLWTSGITGELFF. Here the CDR3 DNA reads TGTGCCAGCAGCCTATGGACTAGCGGGATCACCGGGGAGCTGTTTTTT.

This chain uses TRBV19 with TRBJ2-1; TRBD1 matches at 8 bases. CDR1 LNHDA and CDR2 SQIVND come from the germline V gene (reference sequence). J gave up 10 bases and V 0 bases, and 14 bases lay outside the gene matches. The CDR3 runs 17 residues. CDR3 bases: TGTGCCAGTAGTATAGATGGGGCAGGGGGCGAGTTCACCGAGCAGTTCTTC. Protein: CASSIDGAGGEFTEQFF.

The gene calls are TRBV24-1 and TRBJ2-3; D call uncertain. This CDR3 has 11 residues. Germline assignment: CDR1 KGHDR and CDR2 SFDVKD. V lost 8 bases to trimming and J lost 6 bases, with 8 bases between them. The CDR3 sequence is CATTSGDTQYF. The DNA of the CDR3 is TGTGCCACCACATCCGGGGATACGCAGTATTTT.

This clonotype was seen at least ten times. The rearrangement uses TRBV7-2 and TRBJ1-1, with D unresolved. Per germline, CDR1 SGHTA and CDR2 FQGNSA. Trimming removed 8 bases at V and 1 base at J, with 11 bases between. This CDR3 is 13 amino acids long. CDR3 sequence reads: CASHRTRNTEAFF. CDR3 DNA sequence: TGTGCCAGCCACCGTACGAGGAACACTGAAGCTTTCTTT.

This clonotype showed up many times. This chain uses TRBV2 with TRBJ2-1; D is ambiguous. CDR3 length equals 13 residues. The V end lost 4 bases, the J end lost 15 bases, and 19 bases lay between the germline ends. The germline V gene has CDR1 SNHLY and CDR2 FYNNEI. In DNA form, the CDR3 reads TGTGCCAGCAGTGTTAGTACAAAAGCTCCGCGGTTCTTC. This translates into CASSVSTKAPRFF.

The V and J genes are TRBV20-1 and TRBJ2-7, with 8 bases lining up with TRBD1. Unmatched junction bases numbered 3, after V lost 3 bases and J lost 2 bases. Germline CDR1 DFQATT, CDR2 SNEGSKA (reference sequence). This CDR3 is built from 13 residues. The CDR3 coding sequence is TGCAGTGCTAGCCAGGACAGGGCCTACGAGCAGTACTTC. This gives the protein CSASQDRAYEQYF.

The rearrangement joins TRBV12-3 or TRBV12-4 to TRBJ2-7; the D is unclear. This CDR3 is 13 amino acids long. Trimming pared 7 bases from V and 0 bases from J, leaving 10 bases between. As DNA, the CDR3 is TGTGCCAGCACCGCGCGGAACTCCTACGAGCAGTACTTC. Encoded protein: CASTARNSYEQYF.

About this clonotype: With a much larger clone just one base away, this may be a read error. The chain links TRBV11-2 to TRBJ2-5, with 8 bases lining up with TRBD2. The CDR3 is 15 residues long. Germline CDR1 SGHAT, CDR2 FQNNGV. The V and J ends lost 1 base and 1 base, in that order; junction bases with no gene match: 2. CDR3 in amino acids: CASSLAGGAQETQYF. The CDR3 region has the DNA TGTGCCAGCAGCTTAGCCGGGGGGGCCCAAGAGACCCAGTACTTC. Full variable domain (missing parts from reference TRBV11-2 and TRBJ2-5): EAGVAQSPRYKIIEKRQSVAFWCNPISGHATLYWYQQILGQGPKLLIQFQNNGVVDDSQLPKDRFSAERLKGVDSTLKIQPAKLEDSAVYLCASSLAGGAQETQYFGPGTRLLVL.

This clonotype was detected a few times. The chain uses TRBV7-2 and TRBJ2-7; D may match TRBD1 or TRBD2 (5 bases each). This CDR3 has 13 amino acids. The V gene's germline CDR1 is SGHTA and CDR2 FQGNSA. Between the trimmed V and J ends, which lost 8 bases and 2 bases, there was a span of 13 bases. The chain's CDR3 is CASRPGPTYEQYF. The DNA of the CDR3 is TGTGCCAGCCGGCCGGGACCAACCTACGAGCAGTACTTC.

This clonotype was picked up many times. The chain joins TRBV5-1 to TRBJ1-4, with 7 bases identical to TRBD1. The CDR3 is 14 residues long. CDR1 is SGHRS, CDR2 YFSETQ, per germline. V trimming: 3 bases; J trimming: 4 bases; junction bases outside the gene matches: 3. The CDR3 protein is CASSSTGLNEKLFF. The CDR3 nucleotides read TGCGCCAGCAGCTCGACAGGGCTTAATGAAAAACTGTTTTTT. The variable domain in full, completed from reference TRBV5-1 and TRBJ1-4, reads KAGVTQTPRYLIKTRGQQVTLSCSPISGHRSVSWYQQTPGQGLQFLFEYFSETQRNKGNFPGRFSGRQFSNSRSEMNVSTLELGDSALYLCASSSTGLNEKLFFGSGTQLSVL.

With regard to this clonotype: This clone may be a read error of a much larger clone one base away. Since the CDR3 does not end with the conserved phenylalanine or tryptophan, this likely comes from a read error. The V and J genes are TRBV29-1 and TRBJ1-1; maybe TRBD1 (5 bases). The ends were cut back, 6 bases at V and 5 bases at J, with 16 bases in the middle. This CDR3 spans 13 amino acids. Germline V gene lookup returns CDR1 SQVTM and CDR2 ANQGSEA. This CDR3 reads CSVENGRGTEAFL. The DNA of the CDR3 is TGCAGCGTAGAAAATGGACGGGGGACTGAAGCTTTCCTT.

This clonotype was observed at least ten times. V gene TRBV6-4 combines with J gene TRBJ1-4, with TRBD1 matching over 10 bases. The CDR3 spans 15 residues. Looked up from germline, CDR1 is MRHNA and CDR2 is SNTAGT. V trimming: 5 bases; J trimming: 7 bases; junction bases outside the gene matches: 7. CDR3 in DNA: TGTGCCAGCAGTTTGCGACAGGGGGCAGGTGAAAAACTGTTTTTT. Translated, it gives CASSLRQGAGEKLFF.

This clonotype was seen only once. An end of the junction differs from the germline gene, which may be a read error. This rearrangement joins TRBV20-1 to TRBJ1-5, with D possibly TRBD1 on 6 matching bases. CDR3 length: 13 amino acids. CDR1 DFQATT and CDR2 SNEGSKA come from the germline V gene (reference sequence). CDR3 region: CSTRGTGPHPQHF. The CDR3 nucleotides are TGCAGTACTAGAGGAACAGGGCCTCACCCCCAGCATTTT.

The J gene is TRBJ2-6, the V gene TRBV6-4; no firm D call. This CDR3 has 14 amino acids. Germline assignment: CDR1 MRHNA and CDR2 SNTAGT. The ends were cut back, 7 bases at V and 0 bases at J, with 7 bases in the middle. The CDR3 bases are TGTGCCAGCAAAGACAACTCTGGGGCCAACGTCCTGACTTTC. Translating it yields CASKDNSGANVLTF.

This chain joins TRBV6-1 and TRBJ1-5; TRBD1 aligns across 10 bases. With 4 bases clipped from V and 6 bases from J, the junction kept 6 bases outside the gene matches. This CDR3 region has 15 residues. The germline V gene encodes CDR1 MNHNS and CDR2 SASEGT. This chain's CDR3 is CASSGLGQGSQPQHF. The DNA for the CDR3 is TGTGCCAGCAGTGGGTTGGGACAGGGGAGTCAGCCCCAGCATTTT.

This clonotype was seen ten or more times. This chain connects TRBV30 to TRBJ1-5, with D perhaps TRBD1 (5 bases). The CDR3 runs 14 residues. Germline V lookup: CDR1 GTSNPN, CDR2 SVGIG (reference sequence). Trimming pared 0 bases from V and 9 bases from J, leaving 15 bases between. CDR3 in DNA: TGTGCCTGGAGTGTTGGGGGTGGGGGATGGCCCCAGCATTTT. The encoded protein is CAWSVGGGGWPQHF. The full variable domain, with the rest looked up from reference TRBV30 and TRBJ1-5, is SQTIHQWPATLVQPVGSPLSLECTVEGTSNPNLYWYRQAAGRGLQLLFYSVGIGQISSEVPQNLSASRPQDRQFILSSKKLLLSDSGFYLCAWSVGGGGWPQHFGDGTRLSIL.